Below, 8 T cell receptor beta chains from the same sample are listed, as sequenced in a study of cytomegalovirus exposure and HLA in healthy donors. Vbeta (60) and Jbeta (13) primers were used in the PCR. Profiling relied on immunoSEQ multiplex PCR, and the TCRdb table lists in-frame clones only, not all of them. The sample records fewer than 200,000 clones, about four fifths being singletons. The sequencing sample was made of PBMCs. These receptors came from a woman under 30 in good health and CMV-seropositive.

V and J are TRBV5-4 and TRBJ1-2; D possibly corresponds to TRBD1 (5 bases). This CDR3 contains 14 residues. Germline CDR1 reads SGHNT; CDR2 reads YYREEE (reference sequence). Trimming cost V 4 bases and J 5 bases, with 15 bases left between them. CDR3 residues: CASSEGAGGYGYTF. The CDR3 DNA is TGTGCCAGCAGCGAAGGGGCCGGGGGGTATGGCTACACCTTC.

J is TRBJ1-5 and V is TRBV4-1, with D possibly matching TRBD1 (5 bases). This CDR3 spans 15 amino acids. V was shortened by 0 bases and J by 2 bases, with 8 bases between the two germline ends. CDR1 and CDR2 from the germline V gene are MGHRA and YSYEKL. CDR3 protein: CASSQEAGRNQPQHF. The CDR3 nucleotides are TGCGCCAGCAGCCAAGAGGCAGGGCGCAATCAGCCCCAGCATTTT.

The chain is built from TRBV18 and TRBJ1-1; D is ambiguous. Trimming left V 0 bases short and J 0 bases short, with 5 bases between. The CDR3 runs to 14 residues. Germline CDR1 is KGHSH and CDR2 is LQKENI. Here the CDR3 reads CASSPPALNTEAFF. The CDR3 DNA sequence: TGTGCCAGCTCACCACCGGCCTTGAACACTGAAGCTTTCTTT.

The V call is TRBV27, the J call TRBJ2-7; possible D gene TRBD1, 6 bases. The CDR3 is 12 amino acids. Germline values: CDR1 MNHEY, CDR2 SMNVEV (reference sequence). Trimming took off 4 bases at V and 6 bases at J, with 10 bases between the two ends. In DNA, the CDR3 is TGTGCCAGCAGTTCCACAGGGCTCGAGCAGTACTTC. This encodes CASSSTGLEQYF.

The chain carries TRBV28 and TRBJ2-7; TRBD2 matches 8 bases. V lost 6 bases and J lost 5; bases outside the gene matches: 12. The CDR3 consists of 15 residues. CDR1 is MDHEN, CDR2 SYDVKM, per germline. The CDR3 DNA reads TGTGCCAGCAGGCCATTAGCGGGGTCGCGACACGAGCAGTACTTC. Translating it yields CASRPLAGSRHEQYF.

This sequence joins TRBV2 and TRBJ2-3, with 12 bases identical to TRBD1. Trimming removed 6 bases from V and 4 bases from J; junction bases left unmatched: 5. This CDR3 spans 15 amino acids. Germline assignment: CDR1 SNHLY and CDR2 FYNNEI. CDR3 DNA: TGTGCCAGCAGGACGGGACAGGGGGCGGCAGATACGCAGTATTTT. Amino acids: CASRTGQGAADTQYF.

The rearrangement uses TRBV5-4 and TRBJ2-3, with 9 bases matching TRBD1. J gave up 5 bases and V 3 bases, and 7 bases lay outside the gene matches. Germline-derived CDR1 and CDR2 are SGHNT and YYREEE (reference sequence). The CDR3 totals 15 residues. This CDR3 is CASSWRQGVGDTQYF. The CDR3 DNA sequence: TGTGCCAGCAGCTGGAGACAGGGGGTGGGAGATACGCAGTATTTT.

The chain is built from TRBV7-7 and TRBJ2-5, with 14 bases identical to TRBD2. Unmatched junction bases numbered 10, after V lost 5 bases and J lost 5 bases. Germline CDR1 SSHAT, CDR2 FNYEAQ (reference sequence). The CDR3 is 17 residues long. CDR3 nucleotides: TGTGCCAGCAGCCCCGGGACTAGCGGGGGCCTTCGGGAGACCCAGTACTTC. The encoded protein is CASSPGTSGGLRETQYF.